One and the same sample provided the 26 T cell receptor beta chains below, sequenced in a study of OX40 agonist ivuxolimab in advanced cancers. Data came from immunoSEQ multiplex PCR; TCRdb stores just in-frame clones and leaves some out. The repertoire has some 150,000 clones, about 92% of them found once; the top ten carry over 0.8%. Material: CD4+ or CD8+ T cells sorted from blood, obtained in a trial of the OX40 agonist ivuxolimab. The receptors come from an adult with an advanced solid tumor such as melanoma, head and neck, liver or kidney cancer.

The V call is TRBV7-9, the J call TRBJ2-1, with 7 bases matching TRBD2. This CDR3 contains 15 residues. Germline-derived CDR1 and CDR2 are SEHNR and FQNEAQ (reference sequence). V shed 5 bases and J 2 bases; nucleotides not matched to a gene: 6. CDR3 DNA sequence: TGTGCCAGCAGCATGGGGCGGGAGCCCTACAATGAGCAGTTCTTC. Translation: CASSMGREPYNEQFF.

The V and J genes are TRBV7-2 and TRBJ2-7, with TRBD2 matching over 9 bases. V shed 4 bases and J 6 bases; nucleotides not matched to a gene: 10. Germline V gives CDR1 SGHTA, CDR2 FQGNSA. This CDR3 spans 15 amino acids. CDR3 in DNA: TGTGCCAGCAGCTCCTCGGGGACTAGCTATTCCGAGCAGTACTTC. Its translation: CASSSSGTSYSEQYF.

The rearrangement links TRBV28 to TRBJ1-6; D remains ambiguous. Trimming removed 6 bases from V and 0 bases from J, with 15 bases in between. Germline V lookup: CDR1 MDHEN, CDR2 SYDVKM. The CDR3 loop spans 17 amino acids. CDR3 coding DNA: TGTGCCAGCAGCCCTACCACTGTTAGCTCCTATAATTCACCCCTCCACTTT. Residues: CASSPTTVSSYNSPLHF.

The chain joins TRBV29-1 to TRBJ2-1; no clear D gene. Trimming pared 8 bases from V and 5 bases from J, leaving 7 bases between. CDR1 and CDR2 (germline): SQVTM, ANQGSEA. The CDR3 has 10 residues. The DNA for the CDR3 is TGCAGCTCGGCTAACAATGAGCAGTTCTTC. It encodes CSSANNEQFF.

This chain joins TRBV7-2 and TRBJ2-5; 7 bases are shared with TRBD2. Germline V gene data show CDR1 as SGHTA and CDR2 as FQGNSA. V shed 4 bases, J shed 5 bases, and the junction held 13 bases outside the gene matches. The CDR3 length is 16 residues. The CDR3 DNA follows: TGTGCCAGCAGCTCCGATTCGGCGGGAGCAGGGGAGACCCAGTACTTC. Protein product: CASSSDSAGAGETQYF.

The chain links TRBV7-8 to TRBJ1-6, with a weak D call TRBD1 (6 bases). Germline V lookup: CDR1 SGHVS, CDR2 FQNEAQ. This CDR3 has 14 amino acids. Trimming stripped 2 bases from V and 8 bases from J, with 10 bases between. CDR3 coding DNA: TGTGCCAGCAGCTTAAGGGACAACTATTCACCCCTCCACTTT. Translated, it gives CASSLRDNYSPLHF.

The gene calls are TRBV6-5 and TRBJ2-7, with D maybe TRBD1 (6 bases). Trimming removed 5 bases from V and 3 bases from J, with 14 bases in between. The CDR3 consists of 14 residues. Germline V lookup: CDR1 MNHEY, CDR2 SVGAGI. CDR3 DNA sequence: TGTGCCAGCAGTGTCCGGGACACTCGCTACGAGCAGTACTTC. It encodes CASSVRDTRYEQYF.

The gene calls are TRBV6-6 and TRBJ1-1; D is ambiguous. Trimming stripped 6 bases from V and 1 base from J, with 15 bases between. Germline V gene data show CDR1 as MNHNY and CDR2 as SVGAGI (reference sequence). The CDR3 extends over 15 amino acids. The CDR3 reads CASRLSWAGNTEAFF. The CDR3, as DNA: TGTGCCAGCAGACTCAGTTGGGCAGGGAACACTGAAGCTTTCTTT.

The rearrangement links TRBV6-1 to TRBJ1-5; no reliable D call. CDR1 is MNHNS, CDR2 SASEGT, per germline. The germline V and J ends were trimmed by 6 bases and 0 bases, with 9 bases remaining between them. The CDR3 runs 14 residues. The CDR3 loop is CASSIDNSNQPQHF. CDR3 DNA sequence: TGTGCCAGCAGCATAGACAATAGCAATCAGCCCCAGCATTTT.

The chain joins TRBV6-5 to TRBJ1-1; D is undetermined. The V gene's germline CDR1 is MNHEY and CDR2 SVGAGI. Trimming removed 4 bases from V and 10 bases from J, with 10 bases in between. The CDR3 is made up of 11 amino acids. In DNA, the CDR3 is TGTGCCAGCAGTTCCTCCGCGAGAGCTTTCTTT. It codes for CASSSSARAFF.

Worth noting for this clone: Without the conserved terminal phenylalanine or tryptophan, this CDR3 likely stems from a read error. The limits of the CDR3 on the DNA are not certain, so only TCRdb's listed CDR3 is given. This chain joins TRBV7-6 and TRBJ1-2; TRBD1 is the table's D call and was not checked against the DNA. The germline V gene has CDR1 SGHVS and CDR2 FNYEAQ. The CDR3 sequence runs 13 residues, both termini included. The CDR3 reads CASSLIEDRGNEY.

V and J are TRBV5-8 and TRBJ2-1, with 11 bases fitting TRBD2. This CDR3 spans 16 amino acids. Germline V gene lookup returns CDR1 SGHTS and CDR2 YDEGEE. V shed 2 bases and J 5 bases; nucleotides not matched to a gene: 6. Here the CDR3 DNA reads TGTGCCAGCAGCTTTCGGGTAGCGGGAGGGCACAATGAGCAGTTCTTC. Translation gives CASSFRVAGGHNEQFF. Filled out from reference TRBV5-8 and TRBJ2-1, the complete variable domain reads EAGVTQSPTHLIKTRGQQATLRCSPISGHTSVYWYQQALGLGLQFLLWYDEGEERNRGNFPPRFSGRQFPNYSSELNVNALELEDSALYLCASSFRVAGGHNEQFFGPGTRLTVL.

The V call is TRBV7-6, the J call TRBJ2-1, with D hard to call. Germline V gives CDR1 SGHVS, CDR2 FNYEAQ. This CDR3 is 15 amino acids long. Trimming pared 1 base from V and 7 bases from J, leaving 14 bases between. In DNA, the CDR3 is TGTGCCAGCAGCTTAGAGCCCCGCGGACGGAATGAGCAGTTCTTC. As protein: CASSLEPRGRNEQFF.

This rearrangement joins TRBV29-1 to TRBJ2-7, with D perhaps matching TRBD2 (5 bases). Germline CDR1 and CDR2: SQVTM and ANQGSEA. The V and J ends lost 4 bases and 1 base respectively, with 11 bases between them. The CDR3 has 13 residues. CDR3 amino acids: CSVARDGSYEQYF. The CDR3 bases are TGCAGCGTTGCTCGGGATGGTTCCTACGAGCAGTACTTC.

The chain employs TRBV27 and TRBJ1-4; D possibly corresponds to TRBD1 (6 bases). The germline CDR1 and CDR2 sequences are MNHEY and SMNVEV (reference sequence). The ends were cut back, 3 bases at V and 8 bases at J, with 25 bases in the middle. The CDR3 covers 18 residues. The CDR3 bases are TGTGCCAGCAGTTTCGCCAAGCCTACAGGGAGGGGGGGGGAAAAACTGTTTTTT. Translation: CASSFAKPTGRGGEKLFF.

This clone was seen just once. V gene TRBV5-6 combines with J gene TRBJ1-2; 8 bases fit TRBD1. The CDR3 sequence is 17 residues long. The V gene's germline CDR1 is SGHDT and CDR2 YYEEEE. The ends lost 4 bases at V and 0 bases at J; junction bases unmatched: 11. The DNA of the CDR3 is TGTGCCAGCAGCGATGATCGGACAGGGCCGACTAACTATGGCTACACCTTC. Protein: CASSDDRTGPTNYGYTF.

This chain connects TRBV7-3 to TRBJ1-1; D remains ambiguous. The germline V gene encodes CDR1 SGHTA and CDR2 FQGTGA. V shed 2 bases and J shed 0 bases, with 13 bases lying between them. The CDR3 sequence is 16 residues long. CDR3 in DNA: TGTGCCAGCAGCTTAGGGGTCTACCGTATGAACACTGAAGCTTTCTTT. Its translation is CASSLGVYRMNTEAFF. Complete variable domain (other parts from reference TRBV7-3 and TRBJ1-1): GAGVSQTPSNKVTEKGKYVELRCDPISGHTALYWYRQSLGQGPEFLIYFQGTGAADDSGLPNDRFFAVRPEGSVSTLKIQRTERGDSAVYLCASSLGVYRMNTEAFFGQGTRLTVV.

The chain links TRBV5-1 to TRBJ2-1; tentatively, D is TRBD2 (6 bases). Trimming took off 4 bases at V and 9 bases at J, with 20 bases between the two ends. CDR3 length: 15 amino acids. CDR1 and CDR2 from the germline V gene are SGHRS and YFSETQ. The CDR3 nucleotides are TGCGCCAGCAGCGAGGGGCCTCAAGGAGGGTTTGAGCAGTTCTTC. This encodes CASSEGPQGGFEQFF.

This clone was detected only once. The chain employs TRBV27 and TRBJ1-2, with 9 bases aligning to TRBD1. CDR3 size: 15 residues. The trim removed 5 bases at V and 5 bases at J, leaving 9 bases unmatched. Germline loops: CDR1 MNHEY, CDR2 SMNVEV (reference sequence). CDR3 in DNA: TGTGCCAGCAGTACCAGGACAGGGGTCAGGTATGGCTACACCTTC. It specifies CASSTRTGVRYGYTF.

This chain joins TRBV4-1 and TRBJ2-2; 9 nucleotides line up with TRBD1. This CDR3 is built from 16 residues. J lost 4 bases, V lost 3 bases, and 6 bases had no gene match. Germline V lookup: CDR1 MGHRA, CDR2 YSYEKL. Written as DNA, the CDR3 is TGCGCCAGCAGCCATGCTCGACAGGGGGGCACCGGGGAGCTGTTTTTT. Translating it yields CASSHARQGGTGELFF.

This rearrangement joins TRBV2 to TRBJ2-7; 8 bases line up with TRBD2. V lost 8 bases and J lost 4; bases outside the gene matches: 10. The CDR3 loop spans 14 amino acids. Germline loops: CDR1 SNHLY, CDR2 FYNNEI. In DNA form, the CDR3 reads TGTGCCAGCTCCTCCCCCGGGAGGGTTTACGAGCAGTACTTC. This translates into CASSSPGRVYEQYF.

The count of this clone is one. The CDR3 reads CASSIGQGAGEKLFF. DNA of the CDR3: TGTGCCAGTAGTATCGGGCAGGGGGCAGGTGAAAAACTGTTTTTT. V is TRBV19 and J is TRBJ1-4, with 8 bases lining up with TRBD1. The CDR3 covers 15 residues. Trimming at V came to 3 bases and at J to 7 bases, leaving 7 bases not matched to a gene. Looked up from germline, CDR1 is LNHDA and CDR2 is SQIVND (reference sequence).

The rearrangement uses TRBV7-2 and TRBJ2-5; D not resolved. Trimming took 3 bases from V and 1 from J, leaving 9 bases between them. Germline CDR1 is SGHTA and CDR2 is FQGNSA. This CDR3 comprises 14 residues. The CDR3 protein is CASSLVAAQETQYF. CDR3 in DNA: TGTGCCAGCAGCTTGGTTGCGGCCCAAGAGACCCAGTACTTC.

The V gene is TRBV14, the J gene TRBJ2-1, with D hard to call. From germline, CDR1 is SGHDN and CDR2 FVKESK. The CDR3 covers 13 residues. Trimming shortened V by 6 bases and J by 2 bases, and 8 bases separated the two germline ends. The CDR3 loop is CASSRATYNEQFF. For the CDR3, the DNA is TGTGCCAGCAGTCGCGCCACCTACAATGAGCAGTTCTTC.

V gene TRBV5-1 combines with J gene TRBJ1-2; D possibly corresponds to TRBD1 (6 bases). CDR3 length equals 13 residues. CDR1 is SGHRS, CDR2 YFSETQ, per germline. The V end lost 3 bases, the J end lost 6 bases, and 12 bases lay between the germline ends. CDR3 bases: TGCGCCAGCAGCTATGGGGGCTCGGATGGCTACACCTTC. The encoded protein is CASSYGGSDGYTF.

The chain joins TRBV9 to TRBJ2-7, with TRBD1 matching over 7 bases. V trimming: 3 bases; J trimming: 3 bases; junction bases outside the gene matches: 9. Looked up from germline, CDR1 is SGDLS and CDR2 is YYNGEE. This CDR3 is 15 amino acids long. Written as DNA, the CDR3 is TGTGCCAGCAGCGATCGACAGGGATCCTTCTACGAGCAGTACTTC. Translation: CASSDRQGSFYEQYF. The full variable domain, rest sourced from reference TRBV9 and TRBJ2-7, is DSGVTQTPKHLITATGQRVTLRCSPRSGDLSVYWYQQSLDQGLQFLIQYYNGEERAKGNILERFSAQQFPDLHSELNLSSLELGDSALYFCASSDRQGSFYEQYFGPGTRLTVT.